This T cell receptor beta chain was found in a study of vaccination effects on CD4 cells after COVID-19. Study as a whole: Specimens were obtained from a couple of convalescent patients 16 days and one week prior to vaccination. Study-level points and caveats: Missing from the study were early post-infection timepoints, and its convalescent patients were few.

To note about this clone: The antigen is not known.

Peptide-pool stimulation followed by sequencing identified expanded antigen-specific CD4+ clonotypes in the ViraFEST assay. Following culture for around 9 days, CD4+ T cells were isolated. By PCR, the person was confirmed to have had SARS-CoV-2 infection between March and December 2020. For each well, 2 million to 2.5 million PBMC were cultured with about 10 IU/ml IL-2 and roughly 9.2 ug/ml peptides. V was trimmed by 0 bases and J by 3 bases, leaving 10 bases between them. The CDR3 totals 14 residues. Looked up from germline, CDR1 is SGHTS and CDR2 is YDEGEE. Sequencing used immunoSEQ multiplex PCR; TCRdb keeps in-frame clones, though not all of them. The sample records nearly 45,000 clones, roughly four fifths being singletons.

V is TRBV5-8 and J is TRBJ2-7; D is uncertain. This clonotype was sampled from a human donor who had a prior SARS-CoV-2 infection. This material consisted of CD4+ T cells from PBMCs cultured with a peptide pool, taken before COVID-19 vaccination. The CDR3 reads CASSLARKIYEQYF. DNA for the CDR3: TGTGCCAGCAGCTTGGCCAGGAAGATCTACGAGCAGTACTTC.